The clone carrying this T cell receptor (beta chain) was counted between two and nine times. Trimming shortened V by 5 bases and J by 8 bases, and 16 bases separated the two germline ends. Germline values: CDR1 MNHEY, CDR2 SVGAGI. The CDR3 is 14 residues long. This record belongs to a study of T-cell memory formation after mild COVID-19. A single record per CDR3 protein comes from TCRdb applying MiXCR to the 5' RACE reads. Of 250,000 or so distinct CDR3 sequences listed, about 20% are singletons. Material: PBMCs or a T cell subset sorted from them (not recorded which). This chain joins TRBV6-5 and TRBJ2-1, with unresolved D. The sequence came from a man between 18 and 29 years old who had mild COVID-19 (a few samples of this study predate the infection). Cell type and time point are not known. The CDR3 nucleotides are TGTGCCAGCAGTCCTATGGTCGGCGGCGATGAGCAGTTCTTC. Its translation: CASSPMVGGDEQFF.